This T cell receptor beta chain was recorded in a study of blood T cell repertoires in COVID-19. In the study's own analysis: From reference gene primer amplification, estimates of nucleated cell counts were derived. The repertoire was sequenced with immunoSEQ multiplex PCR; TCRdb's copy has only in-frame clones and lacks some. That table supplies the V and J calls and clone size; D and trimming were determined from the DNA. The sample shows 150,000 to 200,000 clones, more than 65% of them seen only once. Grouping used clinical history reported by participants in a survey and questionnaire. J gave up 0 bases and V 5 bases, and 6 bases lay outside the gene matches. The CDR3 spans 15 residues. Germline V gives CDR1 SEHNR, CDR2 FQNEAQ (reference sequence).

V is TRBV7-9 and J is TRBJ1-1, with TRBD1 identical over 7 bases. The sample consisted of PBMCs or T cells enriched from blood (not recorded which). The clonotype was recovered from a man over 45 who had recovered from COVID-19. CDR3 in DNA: TGTGCCAGCAGCCGCCAAGGGGGCATGAACACTGAAGCTTTCTTT. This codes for CASSRQGGMNTEAFF.